The rows below give T cell receptor beta chains drawn from one sample of a study of blood T cell repertoires in COVID-19. The data were produced by immunoSEQ multiplex PCR, yet TCRdb's version contains in-frame clones alone and is incomplete. Of about 50,000 clones in the sample, less than 95% were seen once. The source material was peripheral blood. These receptors originate from a middle-aged man with acute or convalescent COVID-19. The CDR3 runs from the conserved cysteine through the conserved F or W.

j_call: TRBJ1-2; v_call: TRBV11-2; cdr3_aa: CASSVTGGGYGYTF
j_call: TRBJ2-1; v_call: TRBV10-1; cdr3_aa: CASSVERYYTNEQFF
j_call: TRBJ2-5; v_call: TRBV10-1; cdr3_aa: CASTTRQGGSQETQYF
j_call: TRBJ1-2; v_call: TRBV15; cdr3_aa: CATSRETGEDYGYTF
j_call: TRBJ2-2; v_call: TRBV5-4; cdr3_aa: CASSFAAGGRNTGELFF
j_call: TRBJ2-1; v_call: TRBV11-3; cdr3_aa: CASSLGTSGSTYNEQFF
j_call: TRBJ1-1; v_call: TRBV6-1; cdr3_aa: CASSEGGGTTEAFF
j_call: TRBJ1-1; v_call: TRBV5-4; cdr3_aa: CASSLVGRTQAEAFF
j_call: TRBJ1-5; v_call: TRBV19; cdr3_aa: CASKEQGSNQPQHF
j_call: TRBJ2-3; v_call: TRBV18; cdr3_aa: CASSPRDRGKDTQYF
j_call: TRBJ1-6; v_call: TRBV19; cdr3_aa: CASSIQGGRSPLHF
j_call: TRBJ1-2; v_call: TRBV7-9; cdr3_aa: CASSERQGTYGYTF
j_call: TRBJ1-2; v_call: TRBV11-2; cdr3_aa: CASSQGQLYGYTF
j_call: TRBJ2-1; v_call: TRBV7-2; cdr3_aa: CASSSWVGGTSYNEQFF
j_call: TRBJ2-1; v_call: TRBV29-1; cdr3_aa: CSVEGATGDRPYNEQFF
j_call: TRBJ1-1; v_call: TRBV3-1/TRBV3-2; cdr3_aa: CASSEGGTEAFF
j_call: TRBJ2-2; v_call: TRBV27; cdr3_aa: CASSLTTGELFF
j_call: TRBJ2-3; v_call: TRBV11-3; cdr3_aa: CASSLGIWDRGANTQYF